This T cell receptor (beta chain) derives from a study of blood T cell repertoires in COVID-19. About the research overall: Both acute and convalescent COVID-19 samples were obtained from the United States, Italy and Spain.

TCRdb's copy holds only in-frame clones and misses some; the assay was immunoSEQ multiplex PCR. This table holds about 270,000 clones, more than 75% found once. This CDR3 is 14 amino acids long. CDR1 SGDLS and CDR2 YYNGEE come from the germline V gene. Trimming cost V 2 bases and J 1 base, with 10 bases left between them. The clonotype comes from a man aged 40-55 years who had recovered from COVID-19. This chain links TRBV9 with TRBJ2-7; unclear D gene. Sequences were obtained from peripheral blood. This CDR3 reads CASSVEPASYEQYF. DNA for the CDR3: TGTGCCAGCAGCGTTGAGCCAGCGTCCTACGAGCAGTACTTC.